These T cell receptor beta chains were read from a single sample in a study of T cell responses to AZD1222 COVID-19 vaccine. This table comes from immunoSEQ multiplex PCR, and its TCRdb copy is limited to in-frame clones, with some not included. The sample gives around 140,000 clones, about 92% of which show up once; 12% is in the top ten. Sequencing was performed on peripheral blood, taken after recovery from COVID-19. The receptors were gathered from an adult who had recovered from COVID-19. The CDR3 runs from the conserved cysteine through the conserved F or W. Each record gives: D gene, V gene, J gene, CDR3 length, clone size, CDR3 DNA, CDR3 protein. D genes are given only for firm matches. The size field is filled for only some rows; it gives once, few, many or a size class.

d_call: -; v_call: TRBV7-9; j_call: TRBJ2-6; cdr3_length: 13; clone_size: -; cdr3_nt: TGTGCCAGCAGTCCCAGCGGGGCCAACGTCCTGACTTTC; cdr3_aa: CASSPSGANVLTF
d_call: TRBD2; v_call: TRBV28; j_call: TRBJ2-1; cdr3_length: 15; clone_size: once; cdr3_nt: TGTGCCAGCAGTGCACTAGCGGGAGGTCGCAATGAGCAGTTCTTC; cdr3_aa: CASSALAGGRNEQFF
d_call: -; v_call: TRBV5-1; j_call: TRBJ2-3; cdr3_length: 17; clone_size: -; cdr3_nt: TGCGCCAGCAGCTTGTCCGGCGGGACTTCAGGCACAGATACGCAGTATTTT; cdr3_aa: CASSLSGGTSGTDTQYF
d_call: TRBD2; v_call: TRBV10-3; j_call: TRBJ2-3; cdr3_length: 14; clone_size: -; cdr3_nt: TGTGCCATCAGGCCCTCCATAGCGGGAGATACGCAGTATTTT; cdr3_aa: CAIRPSIAGDTQYF
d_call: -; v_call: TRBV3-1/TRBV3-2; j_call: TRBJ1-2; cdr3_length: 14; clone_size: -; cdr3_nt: TGTGCCAGCAGCCAAGATCTCGGGGCTTATGGCTACACCTTC; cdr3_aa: CASSQDLGAYGYTF
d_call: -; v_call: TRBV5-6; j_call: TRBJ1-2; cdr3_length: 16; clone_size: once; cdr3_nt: TGTGCCAGCCTCCTCGGGATACAGGCCGCCTACTATGGCTACACCTTC; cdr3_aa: CASLLGIQAAYYGYTF
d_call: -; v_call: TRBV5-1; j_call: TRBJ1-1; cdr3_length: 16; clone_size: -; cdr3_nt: TGCGCCAGCAGCTTGGGGGGATTCTGGATGAACACTGAAGCTTTCTTT; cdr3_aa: CASSLGGFWMNTEAFF
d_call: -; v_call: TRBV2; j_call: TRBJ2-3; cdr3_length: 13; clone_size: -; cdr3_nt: TGTGCCAGCCAGAACGAGAACACAGATACGCAGTATTTT; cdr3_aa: CASQNENTDTQYF
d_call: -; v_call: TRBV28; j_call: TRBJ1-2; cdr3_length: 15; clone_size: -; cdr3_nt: TGTGCCAGCACCATGCCCCTTTTTACAGGGAACGGCTACACCTTC; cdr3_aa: CASTMPLFTGNGYTF
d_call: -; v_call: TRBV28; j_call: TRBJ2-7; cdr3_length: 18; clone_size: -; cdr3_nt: TGTGCCAGCAGTTCCCACGGTTCGGGGATCCGTCTTTCCTACGAGCAGTACTTC; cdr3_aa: CASSSHGSGIRLSYEQYF
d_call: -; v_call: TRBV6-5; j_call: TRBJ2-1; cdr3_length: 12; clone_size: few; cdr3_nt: TGTGCCAGCAGTCGGGGCCCTAATGAGCAGTTCTTC; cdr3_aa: CASSRGPNEQFF
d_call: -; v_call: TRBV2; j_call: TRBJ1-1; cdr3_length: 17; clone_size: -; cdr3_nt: TGTGCCAGCAGTGGCAGAAAGGGGGGCGAGGCTGCCCGAGAAGCTTTCTTT; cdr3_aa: CASSGRKGGEAAREAFF
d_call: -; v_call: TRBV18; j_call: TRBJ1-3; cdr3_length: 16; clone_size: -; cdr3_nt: TGTGCCAGCTCACCAAAAACCGAGGGGTCTGGAAACACCATATATTTT; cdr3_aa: CASSPKTEGSGNTIYF
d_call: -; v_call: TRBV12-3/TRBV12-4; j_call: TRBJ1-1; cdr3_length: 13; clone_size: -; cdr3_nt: TGTGCCAGCAGCCTTAAAAGGGTGGCTGAAGCTTTCTTT; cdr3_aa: CASSLKRVAEAFF
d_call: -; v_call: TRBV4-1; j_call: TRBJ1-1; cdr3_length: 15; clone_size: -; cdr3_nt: TGCGCCAGCAGTCCTACAGGGAGGGGAAACACTGAAGCTTTCTTT; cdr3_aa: CASSPTGRGNTEAFF